This TCR beta chain was identified in a study of blood T cell repertoires in COVID-19. Study-level information: Sites in the United States, Italy and Spain provided acute and convalescent COVID-19 samples.

Clones were sequenced by immunoSEQ multiplex PCR, and TCRdb holds only the in-frame ones, with some missing. Counted here are some 190,000 clones, around 90% occurring once; the ten biggest clones make up 4% to 5%. CDR3 length equals 15 residues. V was shortened by 5 bases and J by 6 bases, with 16 bases between the two germline ends. Germline loops: CDR1 SGHNT, CDR2 YENEEA. The receptor was isolated from a human donor in a cohort sampled during active COVID-19. The chain joins TRBV11-3 to TRBJ2-2; D is undetermined. Sequencing input: peripheral blood. CDR3: CASSPGSGGAGELFF. DNA for the CDR3: TGTGCCAGCAGCCCCGGCAGTGGCGGTGCCGGGGAGCTGTTTTTT.